The 9 T cell receptor beta chains reported below all come from one sample, sequenced in a study of CD8+CD57+ T cells in acquired aplastic anemia. Template material for TCR beta VDJ and CDR3 profiling consisted of genomic DNA. Each CDR3 protein is one row after TCRdb ran MiXCR on the reads. The data contain under 200,000 distinct CDR3 sequences, over 60% of them seen just once; the ten biggest clones take up about half. The sample was sorted CD4+, CD8+, or CD8+CD57+ T cells (not recorded which) from PBMCs. Receptor source: a human donor with severe aplastic anemia or a healthy control (not recorded which).

Ten or more counts support this clonotype. The chain couples TRBV4-2 to TRBJ2-1; D ambiguous. CDR1 is LGHNA, CDR2 YNFKEQ, per germline. The CDR3 length is 16 residues. Trimming cost V 0 bases and J 4 bases, with 13 bases left between them. In DNA, the CDR3 is TGTGCCAGCAGCCAAGAAGTCACAGCAAAATACAATGAGCAGTTCTTC. Protein product: CASSQEVTAKYNEQFF.

To note about this clonotype: A junction end diverges from the germline sequence, so it may reflect a read error. The V call is TRBV2, the J call TRBJ2-7; TRBD1 aligns across 8 bases. This CDR3 spans 13 amino acids. CDR1 and CDR2 from the germline V gene are SNHLY and FYNNEI. The chain's CDR3 is CASSLETGGEQYF. The CDR3, as DNA: TGCGCCAGCAGCTTAGAAACAGGGGGCGAGCAGTACTTC.

This clonotype was counted at least ten times. An end of the junction differs from the germline gene, which may be a read error. The rearrangement links TRBV7-2 to TRBJ1-1; D is uncertain. The CDR3 sequence is 13 residues long. From germline, CDR1 is SGHTA and CDR2 FQGNSA. The CDR3: CASSQGRNTEAFF. CDR3 nucleotide sequence: TGCGCCAGCAGCCAAGGACGGAACACTGAAGCTTTCTTT.

This chain uses TRBV5-8 with TRBJ1-1, with D unclear. This CDR3 region has 13 residues. Per germline, CDR1 SGHTS and CDR2 YDEGEE. The V end lost 1 base, the J end lost 3 bases, and 7 bases lay between the germline ends. The CDR3 region has the DNA TGTGCCAGCAGCTTGTGGCCAGACACTGAAGCTTTCTTT. It codes for CASSLWPDTEAFF.

This clonotype came up a few times. The chain employs TRBV3-1 and TRBJ2-3; 10 bases map to TRBD2. CDR3 length equals 16 residues. J was trimmed by 2 bases and V by 3 bases; bases with no gene match: 5. Germline assignment: CDR1 LGHDT and CDR2 YNNKEL (reference sequence). CDR3 residues: CASSHLAGDPTDTQYF. For the CDR3, the DNA is TGTGCCAGCAGCCATCTAGCGGGGGACCCCACAGATACGCAGTATTTT.

This clonotype showed up many times. V is TRBV15 and J is TRBJ2-5; 11 bases match TRBD2. The CDR3 runs 15 residues. Germline V gives CDR1 LNHNV, CDR2 YYDKDF (reference sequence). V lost 9 bases to trimming and J lost 2 bases; unmatched junction nucleotides: 8. CDR3 coding DNA: TGTGCCACTCGAGTTACTAGCGGGGGACAAGAGACCCAGTACTTC. It is translated as CATRVTSGGQETQYF.

This clonotype has just one count. The rearrangement links TRBV7-8 to TRBJ2-3; 10 positions match TRBD1. The ends lost 4 bases at V and 1 base at J; junction bases unmatched: 2. This CDR3 contains 15 residues. The V gene's germline CDR1 is SGHVS and CDR2 FQNEAQ. CDR3 nucleotides: TGTGCCAGCAGCTCCGGGACAGGGGGCACAGATACGCAGTATTTT. Translating gives CASSSGTGGTDTQYF.

The rearrangement joins TRBV12-3 or TRBV12-4 to TRBJ2-2; 13 bases fit TRBD2. Germline trimming cut 5 bases from V and 6 bases from J; bases unmatched to any gene: 9. This CDR3 comprises 17 residues. In DNA form, the CDR3 reads TGTGCCAGCAGTGACCGGACTAGCGGGAGAAAAGCCGGGGAGCTGTTTTTT. Protein sequence: CASSDRTSGRKAGELFF.

Of note for this clonotype: Mismatch with germline at one junction end may stem from a read error. This rearrangement joins TRBV20-1 to TRBJ1-1, with 8 bases matching TRBD1. Germline V gives CDR1 DFQATT, CDR2 SNEGSKA (reference sequence). The CDR3 sequence is 13 residues long. As DNA, the CDR3 is TGCAGTGCTAGCAGGGGGCCGAACGCTGAAGCTTTCTTT. Amino acid sequence: CSASRGPNAEAFF.